This T cell receptor (beta chain) is drawn from a study of T cell responses to AZD1222 COVID-19 vaccine. In the study overall: Second doses were pooled across both intervals (about 4 or about 12 weeks). Findings and limits, study-wide: Vaccine-related CD4 TCRs covered spike, predominating at 160-218 and 743-854. Vaccination with two AZD1222 doses was followed by a rise in Spike-specific TCR breadth and depth.

The CDR3 runs 17 residues. V was trimmed by 6 bases and J by 3 bases, leaving 24 bases between them. Germline-derived CDR1 and CDR2 are MNHEY and SVGEGT. In the case of this clone: Its antigen remains unidentified.

Data came from immunoSEQ multiplex PCR; TCRdb stores just in-frame clones and leaves some out. The table has under 150,000 clones, 93% seen once. The TCR originated in an adult in good health. The sample in question was peripheral blood, obtained on day 0 of AZD1222 vaccination. The chain carries TRBV6-2 or TRBV6-3 and TRBJ2-7, with D tentatively TRBD1 (6 bases). The CDR3: CASSPTRRDRSVYEQYF. CDR3 DNA: TGTGCCAGCAGCCCTACCCGTCGAGACAGGTCGGTCTACGAGCAGTACTTC.